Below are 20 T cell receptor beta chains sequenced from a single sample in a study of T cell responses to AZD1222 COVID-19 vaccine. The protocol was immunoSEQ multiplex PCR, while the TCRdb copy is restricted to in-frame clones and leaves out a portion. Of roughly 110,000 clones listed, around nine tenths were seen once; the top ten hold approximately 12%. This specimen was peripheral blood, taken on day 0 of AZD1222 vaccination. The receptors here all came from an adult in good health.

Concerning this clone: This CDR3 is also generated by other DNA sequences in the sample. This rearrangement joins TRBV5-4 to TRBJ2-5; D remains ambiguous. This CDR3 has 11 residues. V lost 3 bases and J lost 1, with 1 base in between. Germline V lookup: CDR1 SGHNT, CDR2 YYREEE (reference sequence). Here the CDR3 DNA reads TGTGCCAGCAGCTCCCAAGAGACCCAGTACTTC. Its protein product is CASSSQETQYF.

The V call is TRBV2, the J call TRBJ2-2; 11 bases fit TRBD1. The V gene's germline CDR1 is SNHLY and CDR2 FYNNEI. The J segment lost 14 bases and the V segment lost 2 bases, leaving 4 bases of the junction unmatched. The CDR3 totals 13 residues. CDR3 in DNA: TGTGCCAGCAGTGAAAGGACAGGGGGCTTACTGTTTTTT. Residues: CASSERTGGLLFF. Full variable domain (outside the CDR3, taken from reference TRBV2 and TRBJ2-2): EPEVTQTPSHQVTQMGQEVILRCVPISNHLYFYWYRQILGQKVEFLVSFYNNEISEKSEIFDDQFSVERPDGSNFTLKIRSTKLEDSAMYFCASSERTGGLLFFGEGSRLTVL.

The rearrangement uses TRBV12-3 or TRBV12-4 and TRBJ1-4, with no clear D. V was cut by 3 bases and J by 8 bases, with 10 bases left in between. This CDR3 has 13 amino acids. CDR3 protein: CASSFGPGEKLFF. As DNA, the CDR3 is TGTGCCAGCAGTTTTGGGCCAGGCGAAAAACTGTTTTTT.

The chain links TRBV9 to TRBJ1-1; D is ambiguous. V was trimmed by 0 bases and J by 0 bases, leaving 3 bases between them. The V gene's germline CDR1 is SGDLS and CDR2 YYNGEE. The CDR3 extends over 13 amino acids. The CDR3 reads CASSVEMNTEAFF. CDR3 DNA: TGTGCCAGCAGCGTAGAGATGAACACTGAAGCTTTCTTT.

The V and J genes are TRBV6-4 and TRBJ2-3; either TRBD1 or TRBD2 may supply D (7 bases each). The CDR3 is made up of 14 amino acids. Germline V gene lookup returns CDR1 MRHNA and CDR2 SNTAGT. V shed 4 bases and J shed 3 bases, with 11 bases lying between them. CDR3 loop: CASSAQGGTDTQYF. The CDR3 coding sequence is TGTGCCAGCAGTGCCCAGGGGGGGACAGATACGCAGTATTTT.

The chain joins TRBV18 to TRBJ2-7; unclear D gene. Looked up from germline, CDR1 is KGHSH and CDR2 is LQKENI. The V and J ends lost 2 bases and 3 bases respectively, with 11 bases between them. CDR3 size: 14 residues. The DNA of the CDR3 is TGTGCCAGCTCACCAATTAAAGGGAACTACGAGCAGTACTTC. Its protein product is CASSPIKGNYEQYF.

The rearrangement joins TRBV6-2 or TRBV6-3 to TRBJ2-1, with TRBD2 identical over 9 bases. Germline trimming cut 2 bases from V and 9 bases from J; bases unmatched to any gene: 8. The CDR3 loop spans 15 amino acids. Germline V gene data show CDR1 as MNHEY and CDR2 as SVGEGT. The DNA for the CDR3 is TGTGCCAGCAGTTACGGCGGGAGGGCCTATGGTGAGCAGTTCTTC. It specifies CASSYGGRAYGEQFF.

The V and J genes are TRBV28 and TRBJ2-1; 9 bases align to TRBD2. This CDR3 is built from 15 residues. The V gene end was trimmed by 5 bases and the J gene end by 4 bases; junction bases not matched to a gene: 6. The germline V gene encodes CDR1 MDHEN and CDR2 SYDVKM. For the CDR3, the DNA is TGTGCCAGCAGTACCGAGACTAGCGGATACAATGAGCAGTTCTTC. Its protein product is CASSTETSGYNEQFF.

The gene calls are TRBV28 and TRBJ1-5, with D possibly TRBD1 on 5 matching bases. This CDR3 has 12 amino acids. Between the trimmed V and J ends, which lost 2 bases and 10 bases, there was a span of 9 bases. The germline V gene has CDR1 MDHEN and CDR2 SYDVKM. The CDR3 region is CASSLPGPPQHF. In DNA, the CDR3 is TGTGCCAGCAGTTTACCGGGGCCCCCCCAGCATTTT.

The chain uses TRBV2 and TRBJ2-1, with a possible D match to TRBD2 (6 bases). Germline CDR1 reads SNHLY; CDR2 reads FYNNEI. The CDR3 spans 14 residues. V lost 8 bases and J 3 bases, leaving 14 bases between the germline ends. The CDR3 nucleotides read TGTGCCAGCTGGCCGACTAGGATCTACAATGAGCAGTTCTTC. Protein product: CASWPTRIYNEQFF. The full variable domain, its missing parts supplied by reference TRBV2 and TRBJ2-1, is EPEVTQTPSHQVTQMGQEVILRCVPISNHLYFYWYRQILGQKVEFLVSFYNNEISEKSEIFDDQFSVERPDGSNFTLKIRSTKLEDSAMYFCASWPTRIYNEQFFGPGTRLTVL.

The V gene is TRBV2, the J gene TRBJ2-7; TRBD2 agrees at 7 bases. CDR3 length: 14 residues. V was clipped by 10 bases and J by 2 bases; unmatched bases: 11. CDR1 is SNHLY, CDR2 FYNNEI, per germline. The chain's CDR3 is CATRSGRLTYEQYF. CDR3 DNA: TGTGCCACCCGTAGCGGGCGGTTAACCTACGAGCAGTACTTC.

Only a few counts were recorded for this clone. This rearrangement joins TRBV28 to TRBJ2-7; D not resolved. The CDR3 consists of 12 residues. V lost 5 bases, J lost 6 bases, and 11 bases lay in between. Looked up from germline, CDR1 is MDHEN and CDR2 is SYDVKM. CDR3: CASSPTKVEQYF. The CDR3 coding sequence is TGTGCCAGCAGTCCCACGAAGGTCGAGCAGTACTTC.

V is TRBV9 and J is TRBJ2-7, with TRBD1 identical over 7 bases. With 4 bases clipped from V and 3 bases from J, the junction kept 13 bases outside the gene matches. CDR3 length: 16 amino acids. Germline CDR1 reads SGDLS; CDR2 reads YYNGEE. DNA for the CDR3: TGTGCCAGCAGCCGAACAGGGGCCACTTTAATCTACGAGCAGTACTTC. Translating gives CASSRTGATLIYEQYF.

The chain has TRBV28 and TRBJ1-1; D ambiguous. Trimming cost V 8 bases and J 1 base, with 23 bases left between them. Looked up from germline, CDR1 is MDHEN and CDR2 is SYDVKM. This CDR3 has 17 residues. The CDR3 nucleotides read TGTGCCAGCCATAGACCGGGGTTAGCCGACCGGAACACTGAAGCTTTCTTT. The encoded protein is CASHRPGLADRNTEAFF.

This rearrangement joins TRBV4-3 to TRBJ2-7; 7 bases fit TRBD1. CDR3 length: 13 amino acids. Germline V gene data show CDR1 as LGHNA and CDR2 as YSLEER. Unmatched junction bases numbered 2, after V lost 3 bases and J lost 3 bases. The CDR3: CASSQRQGYEQYF. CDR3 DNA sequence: TGCGCCAGCAGCCAGAGACAGGGCTACGAGCAGTACTTC.

The CDR3 reads CATSDSGGRVQPQHF. CDR3 coding DNA: TGTGCCACCAGTGATTCCGGGGGGCGGGTTCAGCCCCAGCATTTT. The rearrangement links TRBV24-1 to TRBJ1-5, with D tentatively TRBD1 (6 bases). This CDR3 has 15 residues. V lost 2 bases to trimming and J lost 6 bases, with 13 bases between them. Germline CDR1 is KGHDR and CDR2 is SFDVKD.

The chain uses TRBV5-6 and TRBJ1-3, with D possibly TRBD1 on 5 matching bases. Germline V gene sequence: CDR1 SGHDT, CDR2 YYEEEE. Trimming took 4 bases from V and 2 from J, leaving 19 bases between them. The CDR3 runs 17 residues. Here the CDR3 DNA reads TGTGCCAGCAGCCCCGGGGCCAATCGGAATCCTGGAAACACCATATATTTT. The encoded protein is CASSPGANRNPGNTIYF.

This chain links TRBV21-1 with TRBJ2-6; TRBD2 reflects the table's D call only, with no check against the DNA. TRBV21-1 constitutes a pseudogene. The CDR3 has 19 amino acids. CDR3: CASVPPLPGRFSGANVLTF. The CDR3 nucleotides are TGTGCCAGTGTCCCCCCTTTGCCGGGAAGGTTTTCTGGGGCCAACGTCCTGACTTTC.

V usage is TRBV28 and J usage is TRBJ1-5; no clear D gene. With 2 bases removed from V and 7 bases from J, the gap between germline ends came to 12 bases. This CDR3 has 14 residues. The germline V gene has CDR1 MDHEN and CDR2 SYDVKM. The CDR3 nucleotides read TGTGCCAGCAGTTTAGAAGGGAACGGGCAGCCCCAGCATTTT. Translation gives CASSLEGNGQPQHF.

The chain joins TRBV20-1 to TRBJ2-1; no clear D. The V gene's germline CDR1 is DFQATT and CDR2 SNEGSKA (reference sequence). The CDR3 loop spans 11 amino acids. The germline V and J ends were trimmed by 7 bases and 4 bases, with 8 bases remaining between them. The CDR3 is CSGDVYNEQFF. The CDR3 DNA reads TGCAGTGGAGACGTATACAATGAGCAGTTCTTC.